The text below deals with one TCR beta chain. Its antigen is not known. TCRdb re-called the 5' RACE reads with MiXCR, one entry per CDR3 protein. The table records about half a million distinct CDR3 sequences, 15% to 20% of them present only once. This sample stems from a study of T-cell memory formation after mild COVID-19. Study findings and constraints: CD8+ contracting clones occupied EMRA, while CD4+ ones occupied mainly CM and EM. Cross-reactive memory seemingly joined, as some responding clones were found in pre-infection memory. Second-wave clones peaking on day 37 lacked confirmed SARS-CoV-2 specificity.

The source is an adult woman who had mild COVID-19 (a few samples of this study predate the infection). Cell type and time point are not known. The source material was PBMCs or a T cell subset sorted from them (not recorded which).

The CDR3 nucleotides are TGTGCCAGCAGCCAAGATCGCGGGACGGGGCCGAAGGACTATGGCTACACCTTC. Translated, it gives CASSQDRGTGPKDYGYTF. The V call is TRBV3-1, the J call TRBJ1-2, with a possible D match to TRBD1 (5 bases). In germline, CDR1 is LGHDT, CDR2 YNNKEL (reference sequence). The V end was cut by 0 bases, the J end by 3 bases, with 20 bases between. The CDR3 totals 18 residues.